This T cell receptor beta chain was sequenced for a study of cytomegalovirus exposure and HLA in healthy donors. CDR1 is LGHNA, CDR2 YNFKEQ, per germline. Trimming at V came to 1 base and at J to 0 bases, leaving 5 bases not matched to a gene. The CDR3 covers 16 residues. The PCR contained 60 Vbeta and 13 Jbeta primers. Using immunoSEQ multiplex PCR, the repertoire was profiled, and TCRdb retains in-frame clones only, with some absent. The repertoire holds nearly 95,000 clones, with less than 8% as singletons. Material: PBMCs. The sequence was obtained from a man aged 50 to 59 in good health and CMV-seronegative. This chain connects TRBV4-2 to TRBJ2-7; 8 nucleotides match TRBD2. DNA of the CDR3: TGTGCCAGCAGCCAAGGATCGGGAGGGAGCTCCTACGAGCAGTACTTC. It is translated as CASSQGSGGSSYEQYF.